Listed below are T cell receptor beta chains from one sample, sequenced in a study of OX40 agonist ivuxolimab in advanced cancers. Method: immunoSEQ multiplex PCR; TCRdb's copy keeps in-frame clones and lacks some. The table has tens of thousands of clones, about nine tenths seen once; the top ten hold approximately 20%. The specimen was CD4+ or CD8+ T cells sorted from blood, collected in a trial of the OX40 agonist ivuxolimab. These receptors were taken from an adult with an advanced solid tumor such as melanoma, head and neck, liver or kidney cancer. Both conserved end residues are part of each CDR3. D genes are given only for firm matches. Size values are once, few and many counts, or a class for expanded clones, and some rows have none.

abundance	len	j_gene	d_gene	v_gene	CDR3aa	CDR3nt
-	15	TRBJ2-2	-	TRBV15	CATSRDGGATGELFF	TGTGCCACCAGCAGAGACGGGGGAGCCACCGGGGAGCTGTTTTTT
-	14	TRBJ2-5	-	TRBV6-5	CASRNSGLLETQYF	TGTGCCAGCAGGAATTCTGGGTTGTTGGAGACCCAGTACTTC
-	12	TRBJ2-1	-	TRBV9	CASSDPVPEQFF	TGTGCCAGCAGCGACCCGGTGCCTGAGCAGTTCTTC
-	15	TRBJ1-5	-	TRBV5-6	CASSWGAGRDQPQHF	TGTGCCAGCAGCTGGGGGGCAGGGAGGGATCAGCCCCAGCATTTT
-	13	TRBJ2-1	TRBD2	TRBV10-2	CASSVAGDNEQFF	TGCGCCAGCAGTGTAGCGGGAGACAATGAGCAGTTCTTC
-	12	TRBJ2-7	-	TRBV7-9	CASSSPLGEQYF	TGTGCCAGCAGCTCGCCCCTAGGGGAGCAGTACTTC
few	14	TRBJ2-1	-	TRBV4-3	CASSQDRTYNEQFF	TGCGCCAGCAGCCAAGACAGAACCTACAATGAGCAGTTCTTC
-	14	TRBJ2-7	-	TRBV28	CASSPTLNSYEQYF	TGTGCCAGCAGTCCAACACTGAACTCCTACGAGCAGTACTTC
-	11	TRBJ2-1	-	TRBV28	CASSLIGEQFF	TGTGCCAGCAGTTTAATTGGTGAGCAGTTCTTC
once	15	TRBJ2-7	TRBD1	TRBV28	CASSPARDRTDEQYF	TGTGCCAGCAGCCCCGCCCGGGACAGGACCGACGAGCAGTACTTC
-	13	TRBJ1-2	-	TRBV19	CASSARQKDSYTF	TGTGCCAGTAGTGCCCGACAAAAGGATTCCTACACCTTC
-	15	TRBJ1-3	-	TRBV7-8	CASSLADDGGNTIYF	TGTGCCAGCAGCTTAGCAGACGACGGTGGAAACACCATATATTTT
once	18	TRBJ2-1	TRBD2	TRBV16	CASSPSGTSGVSYNEQFF	TGTGCCAGCAGTCCAAGTGGGACTAGCGGGGTCTCCTACAATGAGCAGTTCTTC
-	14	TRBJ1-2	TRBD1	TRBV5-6	CASSAGTANYGYTF	TGTGCCAGCAGCGCTGGGACAGCTAACTATGGCTACACCTTC
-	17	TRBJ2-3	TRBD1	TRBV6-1	CASSEVTGGGGTDTQYF	TGTGCCAGCAGTGAAGTTACAGGGGGAGGCGGCACAGATACGCAGTATTTT
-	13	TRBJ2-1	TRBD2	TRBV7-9	CASSVREANEQFF	TGTGCCAGCAGCGTGCGGGAGGCCAATGAGCAGTTCTTC
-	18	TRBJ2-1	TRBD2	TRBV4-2	CASSQDLAGGIPYNEQFF	TGTGCCAGCAGCCAAGACCTAGCGGGAGGGATCCCGTACAATGAGCAGTTCTTC
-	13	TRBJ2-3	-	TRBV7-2	CASSPFLVDTQYF	TGTGCCAGCAGCCCCTTCCTAGTTGATACGCAGTATTTT
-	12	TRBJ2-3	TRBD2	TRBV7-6	CASSWGTNTQYF	TGTGCCAGCAGCTGGGGGACTAATACGCAGTATTTT
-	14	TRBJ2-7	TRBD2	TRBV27	CASKLAGGAYEQYF	TGTGCCAGCAAACTAGCGGGAGGGGCCTACGAGCAGTACTTC
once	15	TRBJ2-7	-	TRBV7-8	CASSAQTGPYYEQYF	TGTGCCAGCAGCGCACAGACGGGACCCTACTACGAGCAGTACTTC
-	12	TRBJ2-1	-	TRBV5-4	CASSPGEGEQFF	TGTGCCAGCAGCCCAGGGGAGGGTGAGCAGTTCTTC